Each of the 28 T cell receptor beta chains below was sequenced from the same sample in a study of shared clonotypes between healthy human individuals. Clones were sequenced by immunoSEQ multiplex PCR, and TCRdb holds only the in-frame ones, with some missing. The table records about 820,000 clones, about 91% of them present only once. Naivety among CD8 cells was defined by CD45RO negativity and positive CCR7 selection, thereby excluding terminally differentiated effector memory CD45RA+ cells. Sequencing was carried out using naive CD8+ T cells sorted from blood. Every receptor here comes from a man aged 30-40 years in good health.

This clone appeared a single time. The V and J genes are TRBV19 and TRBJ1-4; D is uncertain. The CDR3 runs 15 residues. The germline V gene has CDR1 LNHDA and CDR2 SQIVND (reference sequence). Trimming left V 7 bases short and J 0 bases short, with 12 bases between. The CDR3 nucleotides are TGTGCCAGTACCAAGGAGTATGCAACTAATGAAAAACTGTTTTTT. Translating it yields CASTKEYATNEKLFF.

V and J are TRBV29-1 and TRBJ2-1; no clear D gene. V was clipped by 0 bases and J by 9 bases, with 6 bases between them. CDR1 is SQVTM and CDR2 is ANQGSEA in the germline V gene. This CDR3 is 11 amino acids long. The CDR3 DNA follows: TGCAGCGTTGAAGACTTGGGTGAGCAGTTCTTC. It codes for CSVEDLGEQFF.

The CDR3 nucleotides are TGTGCCAGCAGCCCAGTAGTCGGGGTTTTCCAAGAGACCCAGTACTTC. Translated, it gives CASSPVVGVFQETQYF. The V gene is TRBV7-9, the J gene TRBJ2-5, with D tentatively TRBD2 (5 bases). The CDR3 spans 16 residues. The V and J ends lost 5 bases and 1 base respectively, with 17 bases between them. CDR1 SEHNR and CDR2 FQNEAQ come from the germline V gene (reference sequence).

The CDR3 region is CASSFSGGAYNEQFF. DNA for the CDR3: TGTGCCAGCAGCTTTAGCGGGGGCGCCTACAATGAGCAGTTCTTC. The V call is TRBV11-3, the J call TRBJ2-1, with TRBD2 matching 9 bases. Trimming removed 3 bases from V and 2 bases from J; junction bases left unmatched: 2. Per the germline V gene, CDR1 is SGHNT and CDR2 is YENEEA. CDR3 length: 15 amino acids.

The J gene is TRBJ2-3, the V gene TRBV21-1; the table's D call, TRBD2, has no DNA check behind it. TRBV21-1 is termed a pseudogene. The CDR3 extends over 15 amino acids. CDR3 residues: CASGGGSPSTDTQYF. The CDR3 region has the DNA TGTGCCAGCGGTGGGGGGTCCCCTAGCACAGATACGCAGTATTTT.

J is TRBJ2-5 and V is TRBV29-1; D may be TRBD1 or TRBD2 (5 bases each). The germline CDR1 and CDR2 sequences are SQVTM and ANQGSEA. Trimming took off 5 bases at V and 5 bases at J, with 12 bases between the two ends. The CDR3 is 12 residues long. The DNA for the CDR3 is TGCAGCGTTCCAAGGGACGAGGAGACCCAGTACTTC. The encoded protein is CSVPRDEETQYF. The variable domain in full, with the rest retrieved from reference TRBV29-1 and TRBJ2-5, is SAVISQKPSRDICQRGTSLTIQCQVDSQVTMMFWYRQQPGQSLTLIATANQGSEATYESGFVIDKFPISRPNLTFSTLTVSNMSPEDSSIYLCSVPRDEETQYFGPGTRLLVL.

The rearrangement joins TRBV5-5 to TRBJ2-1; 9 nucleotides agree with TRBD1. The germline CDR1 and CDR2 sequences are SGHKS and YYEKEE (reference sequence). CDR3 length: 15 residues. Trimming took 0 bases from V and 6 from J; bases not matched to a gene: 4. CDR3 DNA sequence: TGTGCCAGCAGCTTGGTCGTGGGACAGGGCAATGAGCAGTTCTTC. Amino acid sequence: CASSLVVGQGNEQFF.

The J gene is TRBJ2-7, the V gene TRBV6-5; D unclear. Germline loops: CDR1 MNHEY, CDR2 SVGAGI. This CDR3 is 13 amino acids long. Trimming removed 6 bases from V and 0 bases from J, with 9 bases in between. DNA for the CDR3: TGTGCCAGCAGGGACGAGAGCTCCTACGAGCAGTACTTC. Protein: CASRDESSYEQYF.

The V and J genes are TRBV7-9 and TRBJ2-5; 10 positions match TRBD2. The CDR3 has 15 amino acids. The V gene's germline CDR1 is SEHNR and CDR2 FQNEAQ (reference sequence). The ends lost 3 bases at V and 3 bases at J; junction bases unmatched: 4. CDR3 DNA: TGTGCCAGCAGCTTTGTGCTAGCGGGAGAAGAGACCCAGTACTTC. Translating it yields CASSFVLAGEETQYF.

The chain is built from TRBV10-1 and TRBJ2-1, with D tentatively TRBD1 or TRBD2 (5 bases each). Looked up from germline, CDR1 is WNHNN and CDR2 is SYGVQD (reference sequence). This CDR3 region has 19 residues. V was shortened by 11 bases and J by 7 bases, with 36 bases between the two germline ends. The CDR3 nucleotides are TGCGCCCGCTCCGGCAAACTAATGCGAGGGACCTCATTGGGGAATGAGCAGTTCTTC. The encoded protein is CARSGKLMRGTSLGNEQFF.

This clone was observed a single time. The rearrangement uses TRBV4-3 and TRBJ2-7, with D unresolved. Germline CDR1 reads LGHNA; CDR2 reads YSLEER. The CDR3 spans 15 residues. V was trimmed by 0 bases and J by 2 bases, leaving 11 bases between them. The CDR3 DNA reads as TGCGCCAGCAGCCAAGATCGGAGCAGTCCCTACGAGCAGTACTTC. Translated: CASSQDRSSPYEQYF.

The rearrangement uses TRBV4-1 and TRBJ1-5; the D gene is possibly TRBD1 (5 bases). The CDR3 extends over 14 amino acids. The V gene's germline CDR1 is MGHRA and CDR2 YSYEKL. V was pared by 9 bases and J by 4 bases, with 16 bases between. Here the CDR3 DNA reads TGCGCCAGTGGTCCCGGGGGTCAAAATCAGCCCCAGCATTTT. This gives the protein CASGPGGQNQPQHF.

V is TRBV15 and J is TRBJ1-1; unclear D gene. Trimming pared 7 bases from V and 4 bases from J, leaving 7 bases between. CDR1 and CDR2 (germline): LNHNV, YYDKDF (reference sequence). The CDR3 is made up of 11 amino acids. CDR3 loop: CATKTGTEAFF. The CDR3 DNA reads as TGTGCCACCAAAACGGGCACTGAAGCTTTCTTT.

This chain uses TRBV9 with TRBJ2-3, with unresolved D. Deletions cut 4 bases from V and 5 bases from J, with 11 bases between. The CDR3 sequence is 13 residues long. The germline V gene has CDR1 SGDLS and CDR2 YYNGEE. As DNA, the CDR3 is TGTGCCAGCAGCCCCTTCGTAGGAGATACGCAGTATTTT. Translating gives CASSPFVGDTQYF. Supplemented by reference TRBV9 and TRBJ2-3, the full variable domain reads DSGVTQTPKHLITATGQRVTLRCSPRSGDLSVYWYQQSLDQGLQFLIQYYNGEERAKGNILERFSAQQFPDLHSELNLSSLELGDSALYFCASSPFVGDTQYFGPGTRLTVL.

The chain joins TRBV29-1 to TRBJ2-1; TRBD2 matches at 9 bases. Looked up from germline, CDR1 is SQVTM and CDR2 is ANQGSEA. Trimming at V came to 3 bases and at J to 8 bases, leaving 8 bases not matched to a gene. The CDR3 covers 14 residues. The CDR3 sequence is CSVERVSGSDEQFF. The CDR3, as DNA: TGCAGCGTTGAGCGGGTTAGCGGGAGCGATGAGCAGTTCTTC.

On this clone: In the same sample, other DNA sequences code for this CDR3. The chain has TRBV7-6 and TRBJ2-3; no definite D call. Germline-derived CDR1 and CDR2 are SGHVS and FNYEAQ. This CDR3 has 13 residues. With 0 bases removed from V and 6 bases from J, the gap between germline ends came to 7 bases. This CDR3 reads CASSLASTDTQYF. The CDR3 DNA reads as TGTGCCAGCAGCTTAGCGTCGACTGATACGCAGTATTTT.

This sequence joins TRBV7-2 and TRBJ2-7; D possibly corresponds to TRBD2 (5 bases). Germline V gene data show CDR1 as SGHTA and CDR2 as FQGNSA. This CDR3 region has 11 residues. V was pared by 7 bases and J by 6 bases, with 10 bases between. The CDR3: CASTLAREQYF. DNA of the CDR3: TGTGCCAGCACGCTAGCTCGCGAGCAGTACTTC.

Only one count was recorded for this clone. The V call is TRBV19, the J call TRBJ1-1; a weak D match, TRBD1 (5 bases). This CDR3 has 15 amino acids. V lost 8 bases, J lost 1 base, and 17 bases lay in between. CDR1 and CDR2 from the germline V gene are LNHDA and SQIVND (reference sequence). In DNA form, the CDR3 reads TGTGCCAGTCGACAGCTTTATGCCGCGAACACTGAAGCTTTCTTT. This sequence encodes CASRQLYAANTEAFF.

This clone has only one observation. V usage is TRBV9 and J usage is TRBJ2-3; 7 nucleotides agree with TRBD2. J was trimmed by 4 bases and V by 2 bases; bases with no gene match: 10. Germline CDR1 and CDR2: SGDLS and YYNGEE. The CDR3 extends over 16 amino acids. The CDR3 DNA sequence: TGTGCCAGCAGCGTCCGCGAGTGGGGGGGAGCAGATACGCAGTATTTT. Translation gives CASSVREWGGADTQYF.

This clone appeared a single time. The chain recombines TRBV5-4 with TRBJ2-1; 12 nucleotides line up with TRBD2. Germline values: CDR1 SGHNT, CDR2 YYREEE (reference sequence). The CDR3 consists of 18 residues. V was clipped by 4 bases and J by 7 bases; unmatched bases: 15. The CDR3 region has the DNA TGTGCCAGCAGCGGTGGACAGAGGACTAGCGGGACCTGGAATGAGCAGTTCTTC. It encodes CASSGGQRTSGTWNEQFF. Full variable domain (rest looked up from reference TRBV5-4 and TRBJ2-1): ETGVTQSPTHLIKTRGQQVTLRCSSQSGHNTVSWYQQALGQGPQFIFQYYREEENGRGNFPPRFSGLQFPNYSSELNVNALELDDSALYLCASSGGQRTSGTWNEQFFGPGTRLTVL.

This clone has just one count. In nucleotides, the CDR3 is TGTGCCAGCAATACTATGGGGGCTCAGTACTTC. It translates to CASNTMGAQYF. V usage is TRBV28 and J usage is TRBJ2-5; perhaps TRBD1 as D (6 bases). V lost 7 bases and J lost 11, with 14 bases in between. The germline V gene encodes CDR1 MDHEN and CDR2 SYDVKM. The CDR3 covers 11 residues.

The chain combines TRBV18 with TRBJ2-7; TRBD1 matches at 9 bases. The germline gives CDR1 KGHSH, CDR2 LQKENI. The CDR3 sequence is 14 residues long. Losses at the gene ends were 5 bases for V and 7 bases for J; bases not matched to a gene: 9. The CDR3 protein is CASSGRDRVSEQYF. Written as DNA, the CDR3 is TGTGCCAGCTCAGGGCGGGACAGGGTGTCTGAGCAGTACTTC.

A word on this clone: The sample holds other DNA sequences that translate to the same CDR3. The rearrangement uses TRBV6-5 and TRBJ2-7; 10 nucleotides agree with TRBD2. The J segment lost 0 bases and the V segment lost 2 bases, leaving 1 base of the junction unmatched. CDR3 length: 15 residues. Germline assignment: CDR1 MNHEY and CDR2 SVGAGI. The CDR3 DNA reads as TGTGCCAGCAGTTACCTAGCGGGGGACTCCTACGAGCAGTACTTC. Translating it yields CASSYLAGDSYEQYF.

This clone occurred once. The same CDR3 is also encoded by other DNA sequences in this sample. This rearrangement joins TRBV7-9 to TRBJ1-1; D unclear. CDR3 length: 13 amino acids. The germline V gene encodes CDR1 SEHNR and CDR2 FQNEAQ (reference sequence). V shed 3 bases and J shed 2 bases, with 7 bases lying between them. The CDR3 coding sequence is TGTGCCAGCAGCTTGGAGGGAAACACTGAAGCTTTCTTT. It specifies CASSLEGNTEAFF.

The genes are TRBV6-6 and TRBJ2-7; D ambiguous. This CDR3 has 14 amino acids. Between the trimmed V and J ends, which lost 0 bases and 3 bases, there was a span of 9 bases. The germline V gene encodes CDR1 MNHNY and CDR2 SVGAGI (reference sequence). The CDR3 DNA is TGTGCCAGCAGTTACTCGAGTAATCGCTACGAGCAGTACTTC. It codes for CASSYSSNRYEQYF.

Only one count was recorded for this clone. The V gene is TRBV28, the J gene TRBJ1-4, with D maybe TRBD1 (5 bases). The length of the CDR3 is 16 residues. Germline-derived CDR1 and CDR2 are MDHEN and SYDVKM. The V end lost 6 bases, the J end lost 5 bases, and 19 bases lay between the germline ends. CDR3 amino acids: CASRPNTGPNNEKLFF. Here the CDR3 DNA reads TGTGCCAGCAGACCAAACACAGGTCCCAACAATGAAAAACTGTTTTTT. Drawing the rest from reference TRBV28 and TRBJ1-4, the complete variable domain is DVKVTQSSRYLVKRTGEKVFLECVQDMDHENMFWYRQDPGLGLRLIYFSYDVKMKEKGDIPEGYSVSREKKERFSLILESASTNQTSMYLCASRPNTGPNNEKLFFGSGTQLSVL.

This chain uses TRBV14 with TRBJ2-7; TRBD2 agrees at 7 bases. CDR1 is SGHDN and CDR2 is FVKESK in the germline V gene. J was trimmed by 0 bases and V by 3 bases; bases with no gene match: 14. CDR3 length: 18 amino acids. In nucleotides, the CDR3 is TGTGCCAGCAGCCATTCAGTAGCTTTGCGGGAGAACTCCTACGAGCAGTACTTC. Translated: CASSHSVALRENSYEQYF.

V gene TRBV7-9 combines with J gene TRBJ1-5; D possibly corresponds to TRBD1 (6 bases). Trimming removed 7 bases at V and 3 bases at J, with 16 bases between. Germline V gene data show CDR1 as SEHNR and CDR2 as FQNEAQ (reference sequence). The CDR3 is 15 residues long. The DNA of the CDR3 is TGTGCCAGCAACCTCCGGGACATCTACAATCAGCCCCAGCATTTT. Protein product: CASNLRDIYNQPQHF.